This T cell receptor beta chain originates from a study of Ad26.COV2.S vaccination and SARS-CoV-2 variants. About the research overall: The donor participated in the COV1001 trial, in its Ad26.COV2.S arm. Study results and limitations: Reportedly, after vaccination the spike-specific CD8+ and CD4+ T cell responses displayed substantial breadth.

With regard to this clone: Its antigen is undetermined.

As to treatment: some 20 received Ad26.COV2.S at low or high dose, single or two shots; roughly five received placebo; per-sample allocation not given. Day 63 after the first injection of vaccine or placebo was the sampling time. This CDR3 contains 13 residues. Germline V gene data show CDR1 as GTSNPN and CDR2 as SVGIG (reference sequence). Trimming stripped 2 bases from V and 3 bases from J, with 10 bases between. Data came from immunoSEQ multiplex PCR; TCRdb stores just in-frame clones and leaves some out. The sample has around 500,000 clones, around 89% seen once. The clonotype comes from a person between 18 and 65 years old who received the Ad26.COV2.S COVID-19 vaccine or a placebo. The material was peripheral blood, obtained in a trial of Ad26.COV2.S vaccine versus placebo. V gene TRBV30 combines with J gene TRBJ1-1, with unresolved D. The CDR3 nucleotides read TGTGCCTGGAGTAGGTCGACTTACACTGAAGCTTTCTTT. Encoded protein: CAWSRSTYTEAFF.